The rows below give T cell receptor beta chains drawn from one sample of a study of blood T cell repertoires in COVID-19. Profiling relied on immunoSEQ multiplex PCR, and the TCRdb table lists in-frame clones only, not all of them. This sample has fewer than 90,000 clones, with 90% to 95% found just once. What was sequenced was peripheral blood. These receptors came from a human donor with active COVID-19. The donor label of this sample is uncertain. Both conserved end residues are part of each CDR3. The D gene is left open where the match is weak. Where a row states a size, it is once, few, many or the class of an expanded clone; other rows omit it.

v_call	j_call	d_call	clone_size	cdr3_length	cdr3_nt	cdr3_aa
TRBV19	TRBJ2-3	TRBD2	once	14	TGTGCCAGTAGTATTCCGGGGGGGCCGGATACGCAGTATTTT	CASSIPGGPDTQYF
TRBV12-3/TRBV12-4	TRBJ1-5	NA	NA	12	TGTGCCAGCAGTGAGGATGATCAGCCCCAGCATTTT	CASSEDDQPQHF
TRBV3-1/TRBV3-2	TRBJ1-4	NA	NA	14	TGTGCCAGCAGCCAAGGCATAGCGAATGAAAAACTGTTTTTT	CASSQGIANEKLFF
TRBV5-1	TRBJ2-1	TRBD1	NA	13	TGCGCCAGCAGCCTAAACAGGGGTAATGAGCAGTTCTTC	CASSLNRGNEQFF
TRBV7-8	TRBJ2-5	NA	NA	14	TGTGCCAGCAGCTTAGAAAGGGGTGGCGAGACCCAGTACTTC	CASSLERGGETQYF
TRBV7-6	TRBJ2-7	NA	NA	15	TGTGCCAGCAGCTTAGCGAATGCAGACAACTACGAGCAGTACTTC	CASSLANADNYEQYF
TRBV25-1	TRBJ2-3	TRBD1	NA	16	TGTGCCAGCAGTGAGGCCCAGGGGGCGGGCACAGATACGCAGTATTTT	CASSEAQGAGTDTQYF
TRBV4-3	TRBJ2-2	NA	NA	18	TGCGCCAGCAGCCAATTCCCTGGCAGGGTGGGTCTGTCCGGGGAGCTGTTTTTT	CASSQFPGRVGLSGELFF
TRBV7-9	TRBJ2-3	TRBD2	NA	17	TGTGCCAGCAGCCCCAGCCGGGGACTAGTCATGGCAGATACGCAGTATTTT	CASSPSRGLVMADTQYF
TRBV6-2/TRBV6-3	TRBJ2-1	TRBD2	NA	19	TGTGCCAGCAGTTACTGGCCCGGGACTAGCGGGAGCTCCTACAATGAGCAGTTCTTC	CASSYWPGTSGSSYNEQFF